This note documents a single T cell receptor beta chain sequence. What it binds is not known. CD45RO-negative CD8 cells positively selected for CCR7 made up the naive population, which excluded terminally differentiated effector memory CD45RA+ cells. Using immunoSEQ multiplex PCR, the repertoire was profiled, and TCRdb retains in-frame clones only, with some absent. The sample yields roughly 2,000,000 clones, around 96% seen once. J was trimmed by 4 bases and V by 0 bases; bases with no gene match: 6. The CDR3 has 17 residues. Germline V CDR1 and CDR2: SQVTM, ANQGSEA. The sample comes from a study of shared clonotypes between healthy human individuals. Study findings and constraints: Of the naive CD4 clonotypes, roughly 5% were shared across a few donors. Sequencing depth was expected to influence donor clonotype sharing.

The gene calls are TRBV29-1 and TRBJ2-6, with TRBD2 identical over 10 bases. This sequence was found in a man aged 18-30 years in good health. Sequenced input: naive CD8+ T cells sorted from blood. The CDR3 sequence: CSVEDASGSTGANVLTF. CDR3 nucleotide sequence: TGCAGCGTTGAAGATGCTAGCGGGAGTACCGGGGCCAACGTCCTGACTTTC.